The 20 T cell receptor beta chains below all came from one sample that was sequenced in a study of blood T cell repertoires in COVID-19. TCRdb's table, derived via immunoSEQ multiplex PCR, lists solely in-frame clones and lacks some. Among fewer than 350,000 clones listed, around 85% were seen once. The sequenced sample consisted of PBMCs or T cells enriched from blood (not recorded which). The receptors come from a woman between 35 and 50 years old with acute COVID-19.

The CDR3 spells CASSLVSSGTGRHGYTF. Written as DNA, the CDR3 is TGTGCCAGCAGCTTGGTCTCTTCCGGGACAGGGCGCCATGGCTACACCTTC. This rearrangement joins TRBV5-8 to TRBJ1-2; 9 nucleotides align to TRBD1. V gave up 0 bases and J gave up 6 bases; unmatched junction bases: 12. The CDR3 spans 17 residues. Germline CDR1 SGHTS, CDR2 YDEGEE.

As DNA, the CDR3 is TGTGCCAGCAGCATAGCTAACTATGGCTACACCTTC. It yields the protein CASSIANYGYTF. The rearrangement links TRBV5-6 to TRBJ1-2; D unclear. The V end was cut by 4 bases, the J end by 0 bases, with 4 bases between. This CDR3 region has 12 residues. Germline loops: CDR1 SGHDT, CDR2 YYEEEE.

This chain's CDR3 is CASKLSYNSPLHF. The CDR3 nucleotides are TGTGCCAGTAAACTCTCCTATAATTCACCCCTCCACTTT. V is TRBV19 and J is TRBJ1-6, with D unresolved. Looked up from germline, CDR1 is LNHDA and CDR2 is SQIVND (reference sequence). This CDR3 region has 13 residues. Trimming stripped 7 bases from V and 0 bases from J, with 4 bases between.

There are a few counts of this clone. The chain is built from TRBV7-6 and TRBJ1-2, with 7 bases matching TRBD1. The germline CDR1 and CDR2 sequences are SGHVS and FNYEAQ. The CDR3 has 17 amino acids. V dropped 3 bases and J dropped 2; count of bases not matched to a gene: 12. The CDR3 region is CASSLLGSTGTNYGYTF. In nucleotides, the CDR3 is TGTGCCAGCAGCTTGTTAGGTTCGACAGGGACCAACTATGGCTACACCTTC.

DNA of the CDR3: TGTGCCAGCAGCTTAAGAAGGGTGGGACAGGCCCCCTCTGGGGCCAACGTCCTGACTTTC. Translating gives CASSLRRVGQAPSGANVLTF. This sequence joins TRBV7-6 and TRBJ2-6; 8 bases line up with TRBD1. With V trimmed by 2 bases and J by 0 bases, 12 bases remained unmatched. Germline values: CDR1 SGHVS, CDR2 FNYEAQ. The CDR3 is 20 residues long.

This chain connects TRBV20-1 to TRBJ1-2, with D possibly TRBD1 on 5 matching bases. V gave up 3 bases and J gave up 6 bases, with 17 bases separating them. The CDR3 runs to 14 residues. Germline CDR1 and CDR2: DFQATT and SNEGSKA (reference sequence). The CDR3 region is CSASYGHGANGYTF. CDR3 sequence (DNA): TGCAGTGCTAGTTATGGACACGGAGCTAATGGCTACACCTTC.

This chain connects TRBV11-3 to TRBJ2-5, with 9 bases that match TRBD1. The germline V gene has CDR1 SGHNT and CDR2 YENEEA. V shed 5 bases, J shed 5 bases, and the junction held 9 bases outside the gene matches. The CDR3 extends over 15 amino acids. The CDR3 nucleotides read TGTGCCAGCAGCACCGGGACAGGGTCGTCCGAGACCCAGTACTTC. Protein: CASSTGTGSSETQYF.

The CDR3, as DNA: TGTGCCACCAGCAGAGCCCTAGCGGGAGATCAGCCCCAGCATTTT. Protein product: CATSRALAGDQPQHF. V usage is TRBV15 and J usage is TRBJ1-5; D gene ambiguous. The length of the CDR3 is 15 residues. Trimming removed 1 base from V and 5 bases from J, with 12 bases in between. Germline V gives CDR1 LNHNV, CDR2 YYDKDF (reference sequence).

The V call is TRBV6-6, the J call TRBJ2-5; 9 positions match TRBD2. V was pared by 6 bases and J by 4 bases, with 15 bases of the junction left unmatched. The germline gives CDR1 MNHNY, CDR2 SVGAGI (reference sequence). This CDR3 is 17 amino acids long. CDR3 residues: CASRRHTGGRVAETQYF. CDR3 nucleotides: TGTGCCAGCAGACGACATACCGGCGGGAGGGTGGCAGAGACCCAGTACTTC.

This clone was counted a single time. V is TRBV18 and J is TRBJ2-1; D is ambiguous. The CDR3 has 12 amino acids. Germline CDR1 KGHSH, CDR2 LQKENI. Trimming removed 3 bases from V and 6 bases from J, with 6 bases in between. The CDR3 bases are TGTGCCAGCTCACCCAGTGCCAATGAGCAGTTCTTC. It translates to CASSPSANEQFF. The full variable domain, with the rest looked up from reference TRBV18 and TRBJ2-1, is NAGVMQNPRHLVRRRGQEARLRCSPMKGHSHVYWYRQLPEEGLKFMVYLQKENIIDESGMPKERFSAEFPKEGPSILRIQQVVRGDSAAYFCASSPSANEQFFGPGTRLTVL.

A note on this clone: Other DNA sequences in this sample translate to the same CDR3. The rearrangement links TRBV6-1 to TRBJ2-7, with unresolved D. Trimming took 2 bases from V and 4 from J, leaving 3 bases between them. Germline loops: CDR1 MNHNS, CDR2 SASEGT. The CDR3 extends over 11 amino acids. The CDR3 protein is CASSERYEQYF. CDR3 DNA: TGTGCCAGCAGTGAACGGTACGAGCAGTACTTC.

This chain uses TRBV6-5 with TRBJ2-7; 10 bases map to TRBD2. Germline V gives CDR1 MNHEY, CDR2 SVGAGI. The CDR3 contains 15 residues. Unmatched junction bases numbered 7, after V lost 4 bases and J lost 4 bases. As DNA, the CDR3 is TGTGCCAGCAGTTCCAAGGGACTAGCGCAATACGAGCAGTACTTC. Translation gives CASSSKGLAQYEQYF.

This sequence joins TRBV15 and TRBJ2-7; TRBD1 is a possible D gene (6 bases). The CDR3 is 14 residues long. Germline values: CDR1 LNHNV, CDR2 YYDKDF (reference sequence). Trimming removed 1 base from V and 7 bases from J, with 14 bases in between. The CDR3 DNA follows: TGTGCCACCAGCAGAGCCGGAACAGGGTTTGAGCAGTACTTC. Residues: CATSRAGTGFEQYF. The full variable domain, in which reference TRBV15 and TRBJ2-7 provide the parts outside the CDR3, is DAMVIQNPRYQVTQFGKPVTLSCSQTLNHNVMYWYQQKSSQAPKLLFHYYDKDFNNEADTPDNFQSRRPNTSFCFLDIRSPGLGDTAMYLCATSRAGTGFEQYFGPGTRLTVT.

The V and J genes are TRBV20-1 and TRBJ2-7; no clear D. V was trimmed by 6 bases and J by 6 bases, leaving 12 bases between them. Per germline, CDR1 DFQATT and CDR2 SNEGSKA (reference sequence). CDR3 length equals 11 residues. The CDR3, as DNA: TGCAGTGCGTCCGTAGAATCCGAGCAGTACTTC. Its translation is CSASVESEQYF.

The V gene is TRBV2, the J gene TRBJ1-4; D may be TRBD1 (6 bases). Trimming removed 10 bases at V and 10 bases at J, with 16 bases between. The CDR3 covers 12 residues. Germline CDR1 reads SNHLY; CDR2 reads FYNNEI. The CDR3 nucleotides are TGTGCCACCCGGACTCCCAGGGGAAAACTGTTTTTT. Translation gives CATRTPRGKLFF.

The chain is built from TRBV5-4 and TRBJ2-7; 7 bases line up with TRBD2. Germline CDR1 SGHNT, CDR2 YYREEE (reference sequence). V trimming: 1 base; J trimming: 7 bases; junction bases outside the gene matches: 11. The CDR3 runs 15 residues. The chain's CDR3 is CASSLLAGAYGEQYF. The CDR3 coding sequence is TGTGCCAGCAGCTTGCTGGCGGGAGCTTATGGGGAGCAGTACTTC.

The rearrangement links TRBV7-2 to TRBJ2-1; the match to TRBD2 covers 8 bases. Unmatched junction bases numbered 7, after V lost 2 bases and J lost 1 base. Germline values: CDR1 SGHTA, CDR2 FQGNSA. This CDR3 has 17 residues. The CDR3 region is CASSLSDGGGSYNEQFF. The CDR3 DNA reads TGTGCCAGCAGCTTAAGTGACGGCGGGGGGTCCTACAATGAGCAGTTCTTC.

This clone appeared a single time. The chain uses TRBV7-6 and TRBJ2-5, with TRBD2 matching 7 bases. The CDR3 runs 14 residues. The V gene end was trimmed by 4 bases and the J gene end by 1 base; junction bases not matched to a gene: 3. Germline V gives CDR1 SGHVS, CDR2 FNYEAQ. CDR3 protein: CASSSGLTQETQYF. CDR3 coding DNA: TGTGCCAGCAGCTCGGGACTAACCCAAGAGACCCAGTACTTC. Supplemented by reference TRBV7-6 and TRBJ2-5, the full variable domain reads GAGVSQSPRYKVTKRGQDVALRCDPISGHVSLYWYRQALGQGPEFLTYFNYEAQQDKSGLPNDRFSAERPEGSISTLTIQRTEQRDSAMYRCASSSGLTQETQYFGPGTRLLVL.

The rearrangement uses TRBV10-3 and TRBJ2-1; 9 nucleotides match TRBD1. The length of the CDR3 is 17 residues. From germline, CDR1 is ENHRY and CDR2 SYGVKD. V was clipped by 6 bases and J by 5 bases; unmatched bases: 14. CDR3: CAIRQTPGQGSNNEQFF. The CDR3, as DNA: TGTGCCATCAGACAGACTCCGGGACAGGGATCTAACAATGAGCAGTTCTTC.

The chain joins TRBV7-8 to TRBJ2-6; D is unresolved. V lost 3 bases, J lost 0 bases, and 3 bases lay in between. The CDR3 contains 14 residues. Per germline, CDR1 SGHVS and CDR2 FQNEAQ. The CDR3 nucleotides are TGTGCCAGCAGCTTGAGCTCTGGGGCCAACGTCCTGACTTTC. Encoded protein: CASSLSSGANVLTF.